Each of the 27 T cell receptor beta chains below was sequenced from the same sample in a study of graft-versus-host responses after intestinal transplantation. Assay used: immunoSEQ multiplex PCR; TCRdb lists only in-frame clones, some missing. The sample lists roughly 29,000 clones, 93% occurring once. Source: PBMCs, taken about 70 days after intestinal transplant. Receptor source: a human patient who received an intestinal transplant, so some T cells may come from the graft donor.

This clone showed up just once. The J gene is TRBJ2-1, the V gene TRBV4-1, with a possible D match to TRBD1 (5 bases). V was trimmed by 0 bases and J by 8 bases, leaving 14 bases between them. This CDR3 has 15 residues. CDR1 and CDR2 (germline): MGHRA, YSYEKL. CDR3 loop: CASSQDPLGADEQFF. The CDR3 coding sequence is TGCGCCAGCAGCCAAGACCCCCTAGGGGCCGATGAGCAGTTCTTC.

The chain has TRBV4-1 and TRBJ2-5, with 9 bases aligning to TRBD2. The J call could be wrong; TRBJ2-7 is a better fit for the DNA end. Germline V gene lookup returns CDR1 MGHRA and CDR2 YSYEKL. The CDR3 loop spans 15 amino acids. CDR3 protein: CASSHTSGSPYEQYF. The CDR3 nucleotides are TGCGCCAGCAGCCATACTAGCGGGTCTCCCTACGAGCAGTACTTC.

This clone appeared a single time. The chain recombines TRBV5-1 with TRBJ1-1; D possibly corresponds to TRBD1 (5 bases). In germline, CDR1 is SGHRS, CDR2 YFSETQ. This CDR3 has 14 amino acids. Trimming left V 1 base short and J 3 bases short, with 10 bases between. DNA for the CDR3: TGCGCCAGCAGCTTGTTCCCGGGGGACACTGAAGCTTTCTTT. Protein: CASSLFPGDTEAFF.

The table lists this clone with a count of one. This chain links TRBV12-5 with TRBJ2-1, with D possibly being TRBD2 (6 bases). Germline V CDR1 and CDR2: LGHNT, FRNRAP. The CDR3 runs 14 residues. Trimming removed 1 base from V and 10 bases from J, with 14 bases in between. In DNA, the CDR3 is TGTGCTAGTGGTTTGGGGACTAACCCCCGCGAGCAGTTCTTC. Amino acid sequence: CASGLGTNPREQFF.

The chain uses TRBV30 and TRBJ2-7; a weak D match, TRBD1 (6 bases). Per germline, CDR1 GTSNPN and CDR2 SVGIG (reference sequence). With 6 bases removed from V and 7 bases from J, the gap between germline ends came to 16 bases. CDR3 length equals 12 residues. The CDR3 here is CACTGHRIEQYF. CDR3 DNA: TGTGCCTGCACGGGACACCGGATAGAGCAGTACTTC.

The chain recombines TRBV11-2 with TRBJ2-5; 10 bases are a match to TRBD2. Germline trimming cut 3 bases from V and 1 base from J; bases unmatched to any gene: 11. The CDR3 contains 18 residues. Germline values: CDR1 SGHAT, CDR2 FQNNGV. This CDR3 is CASSFSGISSGGQETQYF. The CDR3 DNA reads TGTGCCAGCAGCTTTTCCGGTATCTCTAGCGGGGGCCAAGAGACCCAGTACTTC.

The V call is TRBV19, the J call TRBJ1-1, with TRBD1 matching over 8 bases. J gave up 0 bases and V 6 bases, and 6 bases lay outside the gene matches. The germline gives CDR1 LNHDA, CDR2 SQIVND (reference sequence). The CDR3 totals 15 residues. The CDR3 DNA follows: TGTGCCAGTAGGCGGACAGGGCTAATGAACACTGAAGCTTTCTTT. Its protein is CASRRTGLMNTEAFF.

The J gene is TRBJ2-1, the V gene TRBV6-5; D ambiguous. Germline CDR1 is MNHEY and CDR2 is SVGAGI. V was cut by 4 bases and J by 8 bases, with 6 bases left in between. The CDR3 extends over 11 amino acids. CDR3 sequence (DNA): TGTGCCAGCAGTTCCGTCCATGAGCAGTTCTTC. This encodes CASSSVHEQFF.

In DNA, the CDR3 is TGTGCCAGCAGCTTACAGGGCAATCAGCCCCAGCATTTT. It encodes CASSLQGNQPQHF. This chain joins TRBV7-2 and TRBJ1-5; D is ambiguous. The CDR3 sequence is 13 residues long. The germline V and J ends were trimmed by 2 bases and 2 bases, with 4 bases remaining between them. The germline V gene has CDR1 SGHTA and CDR2 FQGNSA.

The V call is TRBV15, the J call TRBJ1-3; D is unresolved. V gave up 0 bases and J gave up 4 bases, with 13 bases separating them. The CDR3 is made up of 16 amino acids. Germline CDR1 is LNHNV and CDR2 is YYDKDF (reference sequence). The CDR3 reads CATSREPSVYGNTIYF. CDR3 in DNA: TGTGCCACCAGCAGAGAACCTAGCGTGTACGGAAACACCATATATTTT.

In this sample, this clone turned up a few times. This chain uses TRBV6-6 with TRBJ2-3; D uncertain. The CDR3 sequence is 14 residues long. V was trimmed by 0 bases and J by 4 bases, leaving 8 bases between them. Germline loops: CDR1 MNHNY, CDR2 SVGAGI (reference sequence). CDR3 region: CASSYSSLADTQYF. The DNA of the CDR3 is TGTGCCAGCAGTTACTCGAGTCTGGCAGATACGCAGTATTTT.

This rearrangement joins TRBV7-9 to TRBJ1-2; 7 nucleotides line up with TRBD1. V dropped 4 bases and J dropped 5; count of bases not matched to a gene: 13. The CDR3 extends over 16 amino acids. The germline V gene has CDR1 SEHNR and CDR2 FQNEAQ (reference sequence). The CDR3 protein is CASSSTPWDSPYGYTF. DNA for the CDR3: TGTGCCAGCAGCTCGACGCCCTGGGACAGCCCGTATGGCTACACCTTC.

The V gene is TRBV5-4, the J gene TRBJ2-7; TRBD1 agrees at 7 bases. The CDR3 length is 18 residues. V shed 1 base, J shed 2 bases, and the junction held 15 bases outside the gene matches. CDR1 is SGHNT and CDR2 is YYREEE in the germline V gene (reference sequence). The DNA of the CDR3 is TGTGCCAGCAGCTTGTGGGACAGTCGCAATCCCTCGACCTACGAGCAGTACTTC. Translation gives CASSLWDSRNPSTYEQYF.

This rearrangement joins TRBV27 to TRBJ1-6; 8 bases match TRBD1. The CDR3 has 15 amino acids. With 7 bases clipped from V and 5 bases from J, the junction kept 7 bases outside the gene matches. From germline, CDR1 is MNHEY and CDR2 SMNVEV (reference sequence). The CDR3: CASKLTGVDNSPLHF. DNA for the CDR3: TGTGCCAGCAAACTGACAGGGGTTGATAATTCACCCCTCCACTTT.

The V call is TRBV5-1, the J call TRBJ2-5; the D is unclear. Trimming took 0 bases from V and 0 from J, leaving 6 bases between them. The germline gives CDR1 SGHRS, CDR2 YFSETQ. The CDR3 contains 14 residues. Here the CDR3 reads CASSLVADQETQYF. The CDR3 nucleotides are TGCGCCAGCAGCTTGGTGGCGGACCAAGAGACCCAGTACTTC.

This clone came up once. V is TRBV28 and J is TRBJ2-7; 14 bases fit TRBD2. Germline V gene data show CDR1 as MDHEN and CDR2 as SYDVKM. V gave up 2 bases and J gave up 5 bases; unmatched junction bases: 8. The CDR3 has 17 residues. The CDR3 DNA follows: TGTGCCAGCAGTTTAGGGGATGGGACTAGCGGGAGCGACGAGCAGTACTTC. It is translated as CASSLGDGTSGSDEQYF.

The rearrangement links TRBV28 to TRBJ2-1; D gene ambiguous. The CDR3 covers 13 residues. Germline V gene data show CDR1 as MDHEN and CDR2 as SYDVKM. The V end was cut by 2 bases, the J end by 9 bases, with 11 bases between. CDR3 bases: TGTGCCAGCAGTTTAACCCAACCTAGTGAGCAGTTCTTC. Its translation is CASSLTQPSEQFF.

J is TRBJ2-2 and V is TRBV9; D is ambiguous. The CDR3 has 15 residues. The V and J ends lost 0 bases and 0 bases respectively, with 6 bases between them. In germline, CDR1 is SGDLS, CDR2 YYNGEE. The CDR3 region is CASSVGGANTGELFF. DNA for the CDR3: TGTGCCAGCAGCGTAGGAGGAGCGAACACCGGGGAGCTGTTTTTT.

V usage is TRBV12-5 and J usage is TRBJ2-3, with D uncertain. Germline V gives CDR1 LGHNT, CDR2 FRNRAP. CDR3 length equals 13 residues. V gave up 7 bases and J gave up 4 bases, with 12 bases separating them. The chain's CDR3 is CASALGWPDTQYF. The CDR3 DNA is TGTGCTAGTGCCCTGGGCTGGCCAGATACGCAGTATTTT.

Comments on this clone: In the same sample, other DNA sequences code for this CDR3. The chain is built from TRBV6-1 and TRBJ2-5; 12 positions match TRBD2. The CDR3 contains 15 residues. J was trimmed by 5 bases and V by 2 bases; bases with no gene match: 3. Germline CDR1 reads MNHNS; CDR2 reads SASEGT. The CDR3 reads CASSELAGGQETQYF. As DNA, the CDR3 is TGTGCCAGCAGTGAACTAGCGGGGGGGCAGGAGACCCAGTACTTC.

The chain is built from TRBV7-9 and TRBJ1-2; 10 nucleotides agree with TRBD1. The CDR3 is 18 amino acids. V shed 2 bases, J shed 0 bases, and the junction held 9 bases outside the gene matches. In germline, CDR1 is SEHNR, CDR2 FQNEAQ (reference sequence). The chain's CDR3 is CASSLRGTGVYSNYGYTF. The CDR3 DNA follows: TGTGCCAGCAGCTTACGGGGGACAGGGGTATACTCTAACTATGGCTACACCTTC.

V usage is TRBV20-1 and J usage is TRBJ2-5, with D possibly TRBD2 on 6 matching bases. CDR3 length equals 11 residues. CDR1 is DFQATT and CDR2 is SNEGSKA in the germline V gene (reference sequence). The CDR3 nucleotides read TGCAGGGCGGGGAACCAAGAGACCCAGTACTTC. It yields the protein CRAGNQETQYF.

The chain links TRBV28 to TRBJ2-7; D call uncertain. The CDR3 extends over 15 amino acids. Trimming removed 3 bases from V and 4 bases from J, with 16 bases in between. Germline V CDR1 and CDR2: MDHEN, SYDVKM. The CDR3, as DNA: TGTGCCAGCAGTTTCGATAGGGTTGGTATTTACGAGCAGTACTTC. Its translation: CASSFDRVGIYEQYF.

The chain uses TRBV7-8 and TRBJ2-1; D is tentatively TRBD1 or TRBD2 (5 bases each). The CDR3 consists of 17 residues. The ends were cut back, 3 bases at V and 0 bases at J, with 15 bases in the middle. Germline loops: CDR1 SGHVS, CDR2 FQNEAQ. CDR3 DNA: TGTGCCAGCAGCTTTGAGTCGGGACCCAGCTCCTACAATGAGCAGTTCTTC. Translation: CASSFESGPSSYNEQFF. The full variable domain, in which reference TRBV7-8 and TRBJ2-1 provide the parts outside the CDR3, is GAGVSQSPRYKVAKRGQDVALRCDPISGHVSLFWYQQALGQGPEFLTYFQNEAQLDKSGLPSDRFFAERPEGSVSTLKIQRTQQEDSAVYLCASSFESGPSSYNEQFFGPGTRLTVL.

CDR3 region: CASSGNRGLGYTF. The CDR3 region has the DNA TGTGCCAGCAGCGGCAACAGGGGGCTGGGCTACACCTTC. The gene calls are TRBV5-4 and TRBJ1-2; 9 bases are shared with TRBD1. CDR1 SGHNT and CDR2 YYREEE come from the germline V gene (reference sequence). The V segment lost 4 bases and the J segment 8 bases; nucleotides outside the gene matches: 6. The CDR3 is 13 residues long.

This clone occurred a few times. V gene TRBV4-2 combines with J gene TRBJ2-2, with no clear D. Between the trimmed V and J ends, which lost 4 bases and 2 bases, there was a span of 8 bases. Germline V gene lookup returns CDR1 LGHNA and CDR2 YNFKEQ. The CDR3 covers 14 residues. The CDR3: CASSRPGNTGELFF. In DNA form, the CDR3 reads TGTGCCAGCAGCCGACCCGGAAACACCGGGGAGCTGTTTTTT.

The V call is TRBV11-2, the J call TRBJ1-1; no clear D gene. Trimming stripped 2 bases from V and 4 bases from J, with 5 bases between. This CDR3 is 12 amino acids long. Germline V lookup: CDR1 SGHAT, CDR2 FQNNGV. The CDR3 region has the DNA TGTGCCAGCAGCTTACGTAGCACTGAAGCTTTCTTT. It codes for CASSLRSTEAFF.